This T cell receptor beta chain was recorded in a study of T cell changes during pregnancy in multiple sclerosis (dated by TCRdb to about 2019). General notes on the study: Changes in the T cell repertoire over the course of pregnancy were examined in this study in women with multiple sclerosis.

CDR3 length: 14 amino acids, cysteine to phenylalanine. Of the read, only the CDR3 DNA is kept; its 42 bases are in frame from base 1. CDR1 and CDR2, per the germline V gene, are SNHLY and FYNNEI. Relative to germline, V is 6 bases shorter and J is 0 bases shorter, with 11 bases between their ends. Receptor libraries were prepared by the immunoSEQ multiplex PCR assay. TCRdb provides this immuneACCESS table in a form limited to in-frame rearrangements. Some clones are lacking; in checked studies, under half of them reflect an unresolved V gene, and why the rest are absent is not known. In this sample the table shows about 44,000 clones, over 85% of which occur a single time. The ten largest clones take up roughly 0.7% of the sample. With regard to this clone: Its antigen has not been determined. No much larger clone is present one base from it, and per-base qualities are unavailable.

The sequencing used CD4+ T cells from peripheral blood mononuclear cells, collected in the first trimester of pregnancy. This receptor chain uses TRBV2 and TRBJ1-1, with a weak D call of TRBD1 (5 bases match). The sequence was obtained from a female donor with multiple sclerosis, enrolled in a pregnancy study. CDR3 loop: CASSLEGVNTEAFF. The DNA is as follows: TGTGCCAGCAGCTTAGAAGGGGTGAACACTGAAGCTTTCTTT.